Listed below are T cell receptor beta chains from one sample, sequenced in a study of T cell repertoires in cytomegalovirus infection. No antigen is known for these receptors. TCRdb itself ran the reads through MiXCR, one entry per CDR3 protein. The sample has around 100,000 distinct CDR3 sequences, 10% seen once. Sequenced: PBMCs, sequenced either directly or after in vitro stimulation (not recorded which). The origin of the receptors is a human donor in good health (CMV status not recorded). Some clones in this sample may be carry-over from other donors' samples. CDR3s leave out the opening cysteine and the closing phenylalanine or tryptophan. Rows give clone size only sometimes, using once, few, many, or a class for an expanded clone.

v_gene	j_gene	abundance	CDR3aa
TRBV28	TRBJ2-7	-	ASSRMDRVAYEQY
TRBV12-3/TRBV12-4	TRBJ1-6	many	ASSYRDRPNSPLH
TRBV12-3/TRBV12-4	TRBJ1-1	many	ASSLGGMAEAF
TRBV7-2	TRBJ2-1	many	ASSPRVGEVAGVRNEQF
TRBV7-6	TRBJ2-5	few	ASTFSGRWETQY
TRBV2	TRBJ2-1	few	ASTGLGLNEQF
TRBV2	TRBJ1-4	-	ASRVQGTNEKLF
TRBV2	TRBJ1-5	-	ASRPGTGNGNQPQH
TRBV29-1	TRBJ1-2	-	SVLFATGSSNGYT
TRBV20-1	TRBJ1-1	-	SARVAGEAF
TRBV20-1	TRBJ2-5	few	SASQGTRLETQY
TRBV4-3	TRBJ1-3	many	ASSLHTGTGSSGNTIY
TRBV19	TRBJ1-1	few	ASSIMWKSNTEAF
TRBV6-2/TRBV6-3	TRBJ2-3	-	ASREAGVREYTQY
TRBV28	TRBJ1-5	many	ASSPPGLSVGGWPQH
TRBV18	TRBJ1-4	many	ASSQGYVKIREAREKLF
TRBV20-1	TRBJ2-2	few	SAPGPQLTGELF
TRBV12-3/TRBV12-4	TRBJ2-3	many	ASSKGDTQY
TRBV11-2	TRBJ2-1	many	ASSFEPASSSYNEQF
TRBV9	TRBJ2-3	many	ASSVDGRGGTDTQY
TRBV6-1	TRBJ2-3	many	ASSRGTSSTDTQY
TRBV4-2	TRBJ2-1	once	ASGLGLAVNNEQF
TRBV27	TRBJ1-2	-	ASRTFSTGAYGYT
TRBV2	TRBJ1-1	few	ASRGEDTEAF
TRBV7-9	TRBJ1-1	few	ASSPGSTEAF
TRBV28	TRBJ2-4	-	ASSLRTFKNIQY
TRBV12-3/TRBV12-4	TRBJ2-1	many	ASLAGGSLNEQF
TRBV29-1	TRBJ1-5	-	SVAGGNSNQPQH
TRBV6-1	TRBJ2-1	many	ASSDRTRSSYNEQF
TRBV6-2/TRBV6-3	TRBJ1-5	few	ASSSIWGDQPQH
TRBV6-5	TRBJ1-2	many	ASTTVANYGYT
TRBV7-2	TRBJ1-4	many	ASSPRGEKLF
TRBV12-3/TRBV12-4	TRBJ1-3	-	ASSLLGTGNTIY
TRBV7-2	TRBJ1-5	many	ASSLVDSGNQPQH
TRBV15	TRBJ1-6	-	ATSSDDRANSPLH
TRBV4-1	TRBJ1-5	many	ASSQVGYQPQH
TRBV7-6	TRBJ2-1	few	ASSGLRAGARNEQF
TRBV6-1	TRBJ2-3	few	ASSPIGGTDTQY
TRBV3-1	TRBJ1-6	-	ASSQGGWNSPLH
TRBV11-1	TRBJ2-4	many	ASSRTSPKNIQY
TRBV12-3/TRBV12-4	TRBJ2-1	many	ASSSLGRDNNEQF
TRBV5-4	TRBJ1-2	-	ASSLEPEAYGYT
TRBV19	TRBJ1-5	many	ASSSGLNQPQH
TRBV27	TRBJ2-5	few	ASSLGAGARETQY
TRBV7-2	TRBJ2-3	many	ASRRGASGATDTQY
TRBV11-3	TRBJ2-3	-	ASSPYRRDADTQY
TRBV6-2/TRBV6-3	TRBJ2-2	few	ASSYDLVGTGELF
TRBV5-4	TRBJ1-5	many	ASSTGTGGINQPQH
TRBV7-2	TRBJ2-7	many	ASSSTRTSYEQY
TRBV6-5	TRBJ2-5	many	ASSYSGLQETQY
TRBV27	TRBJ1-1	few	ASSKQGKTEAF
TRBV27	TRBJ1-1	-	ASSSYRGLEAF
TRBV27	TRBJ2-3	few	ASSFRVTGSTDTQY
TRBV7-2	TRBJ2-7	many	ASSSAPGSGEQY
TRBV6-2/TRBV6-3	TRBJ1-1	-	AATQRGTAF
TRBV19	TRBJ1-5	many	ASSISHNNQPQH